A single sample gave rise to the 3 T cell receptor beta chains below, sequenced in a study of radiotherapy plus CTLA-4 blockade in lung cancer. Only in-frame clones appear in the TCRdb table, and some are missing; sequencing was by immunoSEQ multiplex PCR. This repertoire shows around 37,000 clones, 70% to 75% found once; its top ten account for over 12%. Sequencing was performed on peripheral blood, taken from a patient treated with radiotherapy plus ipilimumab. All receptors derive from a human donor with non-small cell lung cancer that progressed on radiotherapy plus ipilimumab.

The chain links TRBV5-1 to TRBJ1-2; D may be TRBD1 (5 bases). The germline V gene encodes CDR1 SGHRS and CDR2 YFSETQ. V dropped 3 bases and J dropped 6 bases, with 9 bases sitting between them. The CDR3 covers 12 residues. The CDR3 loop is CASSSDSHGYTF. Here the CDR3 DNA reads TGCGCCAGCAGCTCCGACAGCCATGGCTACACCTTC.

This clone was seen a few times. V usage is TRBV5-1 and J usage is TRBJ1-1; no definite D call. The length of the CDR3 is 14 residues. Trimming took 4 bases from V and 3 from J, leaving 13 bases between them. Per the germline V gene, CDR1 is SGHRS and CDR2 is YFSETQ. The CDR3 DNA reads TGCGCCAGCAGCCGTCGGGGTAGGGACACTGAAGCTTTCTTT. It specifies CASSRRGRDTEAFF.

This rearrangement joins TRBV11-2 to TRBJ2-1, with TRBD1 matching 8 bases. The V gene's germline CDR1 is SGHAT and CDR2 FQNNGV. This CDR3 spans 17 amino acids. Trimming removed 2 bases from V and 0 bases from J; junction bases left unmatched: 6. CDR3 sequence: CASSLSTGVSSYNEQFF. The CDR3 nucleotides are TGTGCCAGCAGCTTATCGACAGGGGTTAGCTCCTACAATGAGCAGTTCTTC.